This record covers a single T cell receptor (beta chain). Its specificity is not known. TCRdb fed the 5' RACE reads into MiXCR, producing one record per CDR3 protein. The sample yields fewer than 350,000 distinct CDR3 sequences, around 4.5% seen once. The data were taken from a study of T cells after yellow fever vaccination. The study's findings and limits: Contamination by abundant bulk-population clonotypes could be present in FACS-sorted repertoires. Relatively few clonotypes were ones that appeared in both CD4 and CD8 compartments.

The CDR3 spans 13 residues. Trimming stripped 6 bases from V and 5 bases from J, with 10 bases between. Germline V lookup: CDR1 MNHEY, CDR2 SMNVEV (reference sequence). This material consisted of PBMCs, taken 15 days after the yellow fever booster vaccination. The rearrangement joins TRBV27 to TRBJ2-2; perhaps TRBD2 as D (6 bases). The clonotype was recovered from a young man who received the YFV17D yellow fever vaccine. CDR3 in amino acids: CASRGLATGELFF. CDR3 nucleotide sequence: TGTGCCAGCAGGGGGCTAGCGACCGGGGAGCTGTTTTTT.